The rows below give T cell receptor beta chains drawn from one sample of a study of PD-1 blockade in mismatch repair-deficient tumors. This table comes from immunoSEQ multiplex PCR, and its TCRdb copy is limited to in-frame clones, with some not included. The sample has 15,000 to 20,000 clones, around 82% seen once. Source: PBMCs, taken approximately 22 weeks after starting pembrolizumab. All receptors derive from an adult with mismatch repair-deficient cancer. CDR3s include the opening cysteine and the closing phenylalanine or tryptophan. D genes are given only for firm matches. Size is omitted from some rows. Given values are once, few, many or a class for expanded clones.

>-|TRBV6-6|once|TRBJ1-1
CASSPNTEAFF
TGTGCCAGCAGTCCAAATACTGAAGCTTTCTTT
>TRBD1|TRBV27|once|TRBJ2-2
CASSFRGRGGELFF
TGTGCCAGCAGTTTCAGGGGGCGAGGCGGGGAGCTGTTTTTT
>-|TRBV6-4|-|TRBJ1-5
CASPMGATYCNQPQHF
TGTGCCAGCCCCATGGGGGCCACCTATTGCAATCAGCCCCAGCATTTT
>TRBD2|TRBV10-2|-|TRBJ2-7
CASSEGTSIDEQYF
TGCGCCAGCAGTGAAGGGACTAGCATAGACGAGCAGTACTTC
>TRBD1|TRBV18|-|TRBJ1-2
CASSPRSGQGADGYTF
TGTGCCAGCTCACCAAGATCGGGGCAGGGGGCCGATGGCTACACCTTC
>-|TRBV4-2|-|TRBJ1-4
CASSQDVRNSNEKLFF
TGTGCCAGCAGCCAAGATGTGCGGAACTCTAATGAAAAACTGTTTTTT
>-|TRBV9|-|TRBJ1-1
CASSFQGSQGVDTEAFF
TGTGCCAGCAGCTTCCAGGGGTCGCAGGGAGTGGACACTGAAGCTTTCTTT
>-|TRBV18|-|TRBJ2-5
CASSPPTGAQETQYF
TGTGCCAGCTCACCTCCGACAGGCGCCCAAGAGACCCAGTACTTC
>TRBD2|TRBV27|-|TRBJ2-1
CASRLTSGPYNEQFF
TGTGCCAGCAGACTCACTAGCGGACCTTACAATGAGCAGTTCTTC
>-|TRBV5-4|-|TRBJ2-2
CASSFPQAPTGELFF
TGTGCCAGCAGCTTTCCCCAGGCTCCCACCGGGGAGCTGTTTTTT
>-|TRBV9|once|TRBJ2-3
CASSFRGFLRTDTQYF
TGTGCCAGCAGCTTCAGGGGTTTCCTACGCACAGATACGCAGTATTTT
>-|TRBV9|-|TRBJ2-1
CASSVGETVAFEQFF
TGTGCCAGCAGCGTAGGAGAAACTGTAGCGTTTGAGCAGTTCTTC
>TRBD2|TRBV7-9|-|TRBJ2-7
CASSPGVLAGGEQYF
TGTGCCAGCAGCCCCGGGGTTCTAGCGGGAGGCGAGCAGTACTTC
>-|TRBV5-6|once|TRBJ1-5
CASSLDRSQPQHF
TGTGCCAGCAGCTTGGACAGGAGTCAGCCCCAGCATTTT
>TRBD1|TRBV7-2|-|TRBJ1-2
CASSRSDRVEGYTF
TGTGCCAGCAGCCGATCAGACAGGGTCGAAGGCTACACCTTC
>TRBD1|TRBV28|-|TRBJ1-5
CLTGGRGGENQPQHF
TGTCTAACAGGGGGTCGCGGGGGGGAGAATCAGCCCCAGCATTTT
>-|TRBV12-5|-|TRBJ2-2
CASGLNVVRQAGELFF
TGTGCTAGTGGTTTGAATGTTGTTAGGCAGGCCGGGGAGCTGTTTTTT
>-|TRBV18|-|TRBJ1-4
CASSPLGGATNEKLFF
TGTGCCAGCTCACCATTGGGGGGTGCAACTAATGAAAAACTGTTTTTT
>TRBD2|TRBV19|few|TRBJ2-7
CASSRALAGDGYEQYF
TGTGCCAGTAGTCGAGCCCTAGCGGGAGACGGGTACGAGCAGTACTTC
>-|TRBV10-2|-|TRBJ2-3
CASSEASASGTDTQYF
TGCGCCAGCAGTGAGGCCTCCGCTAGCGGCACAGATACGCAGTATTTT
>TRBD2|TRBV19|-|TRBJ2-7
CASSPGLAGEGPPYEQYF
TGTGCCAGTAGTCCGGGACTAGCGGGAGAGGGTCCCCCGTACGAGCAGTACTTC
>-|TRBV4-2|few|TRBJ2-7
CASSQEPGSVYF
TGTGCCAGCAGCCAAGAACCCGGGAGCGTATACTTC
>TRBD2|TRBV30|-|TRBJ2-3
CAWSRGLAGGTADTQYF
TGTGCCTGGAGTAGGGGACTAGCGGGAGGTACGGCAGATACGCAGTATTTT
>-|TRBV28|-|TRBJ1-1
CASSLRRGTEAFF
TGTGCCAGCAGTTTACGTCGGGGGACTGAAGCTTTCTTT
>-|TRBV7-2|-|TRBJ2-5
CASKEAGQETQYF
TGTGCCAGCAAGGAGGCGGGACAAGAGACCCAGTACTTC
>TRBD2|TRBV9|-|TRBJ2-1
CASSVEGSGGYNEQFF
TGTGCCAGCAGCGTAGAGGGTAGCGGGGGTTACAATGAGCAGTTCTTC
>TRBD2|TRBV10-1|-|TRBJ2-1
CASSGGLAGIEQFF
TGCGCCAGCAGTGGGGGACTAGCGGGCATTGAGCAGTTCTTC
>TRBD1|TRBV29-1|-|TRBJ1-1
CSVERGRDTEAFF
TGCAGCGTTGAAAGGGGGCGGGACACTGAAGCTTTCTTT
>-|TRBV7-2|-|TRBJ1-1
CASSPHQGTEAFF
TGTGCCAGCAGCCCGCATCAGGGCACTGAAGCTTTCTTT
>TRBD1|TRBV10-1|-|TRBJ2-6
CASSDNRDRGVKCSGANVLTF
TGCGCCAGCAGTGACAACCGGGACAGGGGGGTTAAGTGCTCTGGGGCCAACGTCCTGACTTTC